This entry lists 30 T cell receptor beta chains sequenced from one sample in a study of cytomegalovirus exposure and HLA in healthy donors (dated by TCRdb to the late 2010s). Library prep was done by the immunoSEQ multiplex PCR assay. A mixture of 60 forward primers for TCR Vbeta segments and 13 reverse primers for TCR Jbeta segments was used in the multiplex PCR. What TCRdb holds here is the immuneACCESS table cut down to in-frame rearrangements. Part of the clones is not present; checked against another copy, under half of the missing clones reflect an unresolved V gene, and the others are unexplained. The sample data list approximately 190,000 clones, and approximately 81% of these were observed just once. Around 2% of the sample rests with the top ten. The sample was PBMCs. Source of these receptors: a woman aged 18-35 years in good health and CMV-seropositive.

This chain uses TRBV29-1 with TRBJ1-2; perhaps TRBD1 as D (6 bases). This CDR3 is 13 amino acids long. Trimming took off 2 bases at V and 4 bases at J, with 11 bases between the two ends. Germline loops: CDR1 SQVTM, CDR2 ANQGSEA. The CDR3 is CSVETGNSYGYTF. The CDR3 DNA sequence: TGCAGCGTTGAAACAGGGAACTCCTATGGCTACACCTTC.

This chain uses TRBV19 with TRBJ1-5, with D tentatively TRBD1 (5 bases). Trimming shortened V by 1 base and J by 9 bases, and 13 bases separated the two germline ends. The CDR3 sequence is 14 residues long. Germline lookup yields CDR1 LNHDA and CDR2 SQIVND (reference sequence). The CDR3 DNA follows: TGTGCCAGTAGTATAGGGGGGGACCTCACGCCCCAGCATTTT. This codes for CASSIGGDLTPQHF.

V is TRBV7-9 and J is TRBJ1-1; tentative D call: TRBD1 (5 bases). CDR3 size: 14 residues. CDR1 and CDR2 (germline): SEHNR, FQNEAQ (reference sequence). Trimming shortened V by 1 base and J by 4 bases, and 10 bases separated the two germline ends. Here the CDR3 reads CASSLGRRGTEAFF. For the CDR3, the DNA is TGTGCCAGCAGCTTAGGGAGGAGGGGCACTGAAGCTTTCTTT.

The rearrangement uses TRBV28 and TRBJ1-5, with a tentative D call TRBD1 (5 bases). The CDR3 consists of 15 residues. Looked up from germline, CDR1 is MDHEN and CDR2 is SYDVKM. The V end was cut by 6 bases, the J end by 0 bases, with 12 bases between. CDR3: CASRGGRNSNQPQHF. The CDR3 nucleotides are TGTGCCAGCAGGGGGGGACGGAATAGCAATCAGCCCCAGCATTTT.

V usage is TRBV6-1 and J usage is TRBJ1-5; no definite D call. The CDR3 has 13 residues. The V end was cut by 7 bases, the J end by 10 bases, with 17 bases between. Germline loops: CDR1 MNHNS, CDR2 SASEGT. The CDR3 DNA follows: TGTGCCAGCACCGATGTCCGTGAGGCTCCCCAGCATTTT. Protein: CASTDVREAPQHF.

The V gene is TRBV5-4, the J gene TRBJ2-5, with TRBD2 matching 9 bases. Per the germline V gene, CDR1 is SGHNT and CDR2 is YYREEE (reference sequence). There are 16 residues in the CDR3. After removal of 3 bases from V and 2 bases from J, the junction contained 8 bases not matched to a gene. CDR3 DNA sequence: TGTGCCAGCAGCTGGGGGGCTAGCGGGGATCAAGAGACCCAGTACTTC. Residues: CASSWGASGDQETQYF.

The chain employs TRBV5-4 and TRBJ2-3; D might be TRBD2 (6 bases). The CDR3 covers 14 residues. CDR1 SGHNT and CDR2 YYREEE come from the germline V gene (reference sequence). The germline V and J ends were trimmed by 3 bases and 0 bases, with 8 bases remaining between them. The CDR3 sequence: CASSWGLSTDTQYF. CDR3 DNA sequence: TGTGCCAGCAGCTGGGGACTGAGCACAGATACGCAGTATTTT.

The genes are TRBV5-1 and TRBJ2-3; 8 nucleotides agree with TRBD2. J lost 3 bases, V lost 0 bases, and 9 bases had no gene match. Germline CDR1 SGHRS, CDR2 YFSETQ. The CDR3 is 17 residues long. DNA for the CDR3: TGCGCCAGCAGCTTGGCTTTGGCGGGGGGACGAACAGATACGCAGTATTTT. It specifies CASSLALAGGRTDTQYF.

This chain connects TRBV29-1 to TRBJ2-3, with 7 bases aligning to TRBD2. The CDR3 has 12 residues. J gave up 4 bases and V 4 bases, and 2 bases lay outside the gene matches. Germline CDR1 reads SQVTM; CDR2 reads ANQGSEA. CDR3 protein: CSVGGGPDTQYF. CDR3 DNA: TGCAGCGTTGGGGGGGGTCCAGATACGCAGTATTTT.

The chain combines TRBV5-1 with TRBJ1-6; possible D gene TRBD1, 6 bases. The CDR3 has 14 residues. CDR1 is SGHRS, CDR2 YFSETQ, per germline. V was trimmed by 5 bases and J by 7 bases, leaving 13 bases between them. The CDR3: CASSGGARNSPLHF. The CDR3 coding sequence is TGCGCCAGCAGTGGGGGGGCCAGGAATTCACCCCTCCACTTT.

This rearrangement joins TRBV11-2 to TRBJ1-2; 7 bases match TRBD1. The CDR3 has 18 amino acids. Germline assignment: CDR1 SGHAT and CDR2 FQNNGV. V gave up 1 base and J gave up 5 bases; unmatched junction bases: 16. CDR3 loop: CASSLVSLRSPGGYGYTF. CDR3 coding DNA: TGTGCCAGCAGCTTAGTTTCCCTCCGGAGTCCAGGGGGGTATGGCTACACCTTC.

Points on this clone: Other nucleotide sequences from this sample produce the same CDR3. The chain recombines TRBV30 with TRBJ1-1, with TRBD1 identical over 9 bases. The CDR3 is made up of 14 amino acids. Germline-derived CDR1 and CDR2 are GTSNPN and SVGIG (reference sequence). With 2 bases clipped from V and 11 bases from J, the junction kept 12 bases outside the gene matches. CDR3 amino acids: CAWSFSGTGRAAFF. As DNA, the CDR3 is TGTGCCTGGAGTTTCTCTGGGACAGGGCGGGCGGCTTTCTTT.

The genes are TRBV11-2 and TRBJ1-2; a possible D gene is TRBD1 (6 bases). Germline V CDR1 and CDR2: SGHAT, FQNNGV. The V gene lost 1 base and the J gene lost 3 bases, with 12 bases spanning the gap. The CDR3 length is 15 residues. CDR3 protein: CASSLGRGDDYGYTF. CDR3 nucleotides: TGTGCCAGCAGCTTAGGCAGGGGTGATGACTATGGCTACACCTTC.

The CDR3 DNA is TGTGCCTGCGGGACAGGGCTCCAGCCCCAGCATTTT. It translates to CACGTGLQPQHF. The J gene is TRBJ1-5, the V gene TRBV30; 9 bases line up with TRBD1. The CDR3 is made up of 12 amino acids. Trimming cost V 6 bases and J 7 bases; bases outside gene matches: 4. CDR1 is GTSNPN and CDR2 is SVGIG in the germline V gene (reference sequence).

This chain joins TRBV7-3 and TRBJ2-3, with 11 bases lining up with TRBD2. The germline CDR1 and CDR2 sequences are SGHTA and FQGTGA. The CDR3 length is 18 residues. The V segment lost 2 bases and the J segment 5 bases; nucleotides outside the gene matches: 12. In DNA, the CDR3 is TGTGCCAGCAGCTTAGGAAAAATAGCGGGGGGGCCAGGAGATACGCAGTATTTT. Protein product: CASSLGKIAGGPGDTQYF.

This clone has only a few counts. The genes are TRBV9 and TRBJ2-3; TRBD2 agrees at 7 bases. The germline CDR1 and CDR2 sequences are SGDLS and YYNGEE. This CDR3 spans 15 amino acids. V lost 2 bases, J lost 0 bases, and 3 bases stayed unmatched. In DNA form, the CDR3 reads TGTGCCAGCAGCGTGACCGGGGGGAGCACAGATACGCAGTATTTT. It yields the protein CASSVTGGSTDTQYF.

V and J are TRBV11-3 and TRBJ1-1; D might be TRBD1 (6 bases). Germline loops: CDR1 SGHNT, CDR2 YENEEA. The length of the CDR3 is 17 residues. Deletions cut 7 bases from V and 0 bases from J, with 21 bases between. CDR3 region: CASTRWGTPKMNTEAFF. The DNA for the CDR3 is TGTGCCAGCACCCGATGGGGGACACCGAAAATGAACACTGAAGCTTTCTTT.

The CDR3 DNA sequence: TGTGCCAGCAGCAGTAGCGGGGGGCCCCCTGGGAAGTTCTTC. This gives the protein CASSSSGGPPGKFF. The chain has TRBV7-9 and TRBJ2-1; TRBD2 agrees at 10 bases. The CDR3 contains 14 residues. V dropped 5 bases and J dropped 14; count of bases not matched to a gene: 12. Germline CDR1 and CDR2: SEHNR and FQNEAQ (reference sequence). Full variable domain (outside the CDR3, taken from reference TRBV7-9 and TRBJ2-1): DTGVSQNPRHKITKRGQNVTFRCDPISEHNRLYWYRQTLGQGPEFLTYFQNEAQLEKSRLLSDRFSAERPKGSFSTLEIQRTEQGDSAMYLCASSSSGGPPGKFFGPGTRLTVL.

V gene TRBV6-5 combines with J gene TRBJ1-1; perhaps TRBD1 as D (5 bases). Germline-derived CDR1 and CDR2 are MNHEY and SVGAGI. Deletions cut 2 bases from V and 0 bases from J, with 10 bases between. The CDR3 loop spans 15 amino acids. The CDR3 region has the DNA TGTGCCAGCAGTTACGGACATATTATGAACACTGAAGCTTTCTTT. It codes for CASSYGHIMNTEAFF.

The sample holds a few counts of this clone. The chain employs TRBV11-2 and TRBJ2-5; D call uncertain. With the DNA end fitting TRBJ2-7 better, the J assignment may be wrong. The CDR3 runs 15 residues. Germline assignment: CDR1 SGHAT and CDR2 FQNNGV. This CDR3 reads CASSTLSGATYEQYF. DNA of the CDR3: TGTGCCAGCAGCACGTTATCCGGTGCTACCTACGAGCAGTACTTC.

This clone has just a few counts. In DNA form, the CDR3 reads TGTGCCAGCAGCTCCCGCACGGGACAGCGCTCCTACGAGCAGTACTTC. It specifies CASSSRTGQRSYEQYF. The gene calls are TRBV7-9 and TRBJ2-7; TRBD1 matches 7 bases. The trim removed 4 bases at V and 0 bases at J, leaving 9 bases unmatched. Germline CDR1 reads SEHNR; CDR2 reads FQNEAQ (reference sequence). The length of the CDR3 is 16 residues.

The chain joins TRBV6-1 to TRBJ1-5; D possibly corresponds to TRBD1 (6 bases). CDR1 is MNHNS, CDR2 SASEGT, per germline. This CDR3 is built from 14 residues. Deletions cut 5 bases from V and 3 bases from J, with 11 bases between. CDR3 DNA: TGTGCCAGCAGTTTACAGGGTACCAATCAGCCCCAGCATTTT. Amino acid sequence: CASSLQGTNQPQHF.

This clone came up once. The V and J genes are TRBV19 and TRBJ2-5; 9 nucleotides line up with TRBD2. CDR3 length: 14 residues. CDR1 LNHDA and CDR2 SQIVND come from the germline V gene (reference sequence). Trimming at V came to 5 bases and at J to 1 base, leaving 2 bases not matched to a gene. The CDR3 nucleotides are TGTGCCAGTAGTTCTAGCGGGGTCCAAGAGACCCAGTACTTC. Translating it yields CASSSSGVQETQYF.

The chain has TRBV4-1 and TRBJ2-5, with 9 bases that match TRBD2. The length of the CDR3 is 17 residues. The germline V gene encodes CDR1 MGHRA and CDR2 YSYEKL. J lost 4 bases, V lost 4 bases, and 13 bases had no gene match. In DNA, the CDR3 is TGCGCCAGCAGCCCTAACACGGGGGCGGGGGGGCTAGAGACCCAGTACTTC. It encodes CASSPNTGAGGLETQYF.

The chain has TRBV6-1 and TRBJ1-3, with unresolved D. Germline V CDR1 and CDR2: MNHNS, SASEGT. The CDR3 totals 16 residues. Trimming stripped 0 bases from V and 4 bases from J, with 13 bases between. Here the CDR3 reads CASSEAGMTKGNTIYF. The CDR3 DNA follows: TGTGCCAGCAGTGAAGCCGGGATGACCAAGGGAAACACCATATATTTT.

This clone was counted between two and nine times. The V gene is TRBV4-3, the J gene TRBJ1-3; unclear D gene. The CDR3 covers 15 residues. The ends were cut back, 0 bases at V and 5 bases at J, with 11 bases in the middle. From germline, CDR1 is LGHNA and CDR2 YSLEER. The CDR3 sequence is CASSQDLGGRNTIYF. In DNA, the CDR3 is TGCGCCAGCAGCCAAGATCTCGGAGGCAGAAACACCATATATTTT.

The genes are TRBV30 and TRBJ1-4; D might be TRBD1 (5 bases). This CDR3 is built from 13 residues. Between the trimmed V and J ends, which lost 3 bases and 8 bases, there was a span of 13 bases. Germline CDR1 reads GTSNPN; CDR2 reads SVGIG (reference sequence). CDR3 region: CAWSSRQNEKLFF. CDR3 DNA sequence: TGTGCCTGGAGCTCGAGACAGAACGAAAAACTGTTTTTT. Full variable domain (remainder filled in from reference TRBV30 and TRBJ1-4): SQTIHQWPATLVQPVGSPLSLECTVEGTSNPNLYWYRQAAGRGLQLLFYSVGIGQISSEVPQNLSASRPQDRQFILSSKKLLLSDSGFYLCAWSSRQNEKLFFGSGTQLSVL.

The chain recombines TRBV11-3 with TRBJ2-7, with D possibly being TRBD2 (6 bases). Trimming removed 4 bases at V and 5 bases at J, with 18 bases between. In germline, CDR1 is SGHNT, CDR2 YENEEA. CDR3 length equals 15 residues. The CDR3 loop reads CASSSQTGDGNEQYV. Here the CDR3 DNA reads TGTGCCAGCAGCTCACAAACGGGGGACGGAAACGAGCAGTACGTC.

The V call is TRBV7-8, the J call TRBJ2-3; weak D call: TRBD1 (5 bases). Germline-derived CDR1 and CDR2 are SGHVS and FQNEAQ. The CDR3 totals 14 residues. Between the trimmed V and J ends, which lost 8 bases and 4 bases, there was a span of 16 bases. The CDR3 loop is CASSVQGFADTQYF. The DNA for the CDR3 is TGTGCCAGCTCAGTTCAGGGTTTCGCAGATACGCAGTATTTT.

The rearrangement links TRBV13 to TRBJ2-5, with TRBD2 matching over 10 bases. Germline values: CDR1 PRHDT, CDR2 FYEKMQ (reference sequence). J was trimmed by 7 bases and V by 8 bases; bases with no gene match: 19. This CDR3 contains 17 residues. CDR3 bases: TGTGCCAGCGCCGGGGTGGCTAGCGGGGGAGAATTGGCGACCCAGTACTTC. Amino acids: CASAGVASGGELATQYF.